Listed below are T cell receptor beta chains from one sample, sequenced in a study of blood T cell repertoires in COVID-19. Clones were read by immunoSEQ multiplex PCR, and TCRdb kept only the in-frame ones, dropping some. Of about 270,000 clones detected, over 80% appear once; the ten largest clones hold about 4%. The sample was PBMCs or T cells enriched from blood (not recorded which). The receptors derive from a woman younger than 45 with acute COVID-19. Both conserved end residues are part of each CDR3. Fields, in order: D gene, J gene, V gene, clone size, CDR3 DNA, CDR3 protein. The D gene is left open where the match is weak. Clone sizes are given selectively: once, few, many, or a class where the clone is expanded.

TRBD2 | TRBJ2-1 | TRBV28 | . | TGTGCCAGCATGGAAGGGCTGGGACTAGCGGGAGAGAATGAGCAGTTCTTC | CASMEGLGLAGENEQFF
. | TRBJ1-5 | TRBV5-6 | few | TGTGCCAGCAGCAGGGGGACGTATAGCAATCAGCCCCAGCATTTT | CASSRGTYSNQPQHF
. | TRBJ2-3 | TRBV7-3 | . | TGTGCCAGCAGCTCAACTAGTTTACGCACAGATACGCAGTATTTT | CASSSTSLRTDTQYF
. | TRBJ1-1 | TRBV25-1 | . | TGTGCCAGCAGTGAATACCAGGGGTCGAACACTGAAGCTTTCTTT | CASSEYQGSNTEAFF
. | TRBJ2-7 | TRBV28 | . | TGTGCCAGCAGCCCCCCAGGGGGGCTCTCCTACGAGCAGTACTTC | CASSPPGGLSYEQYF
TRBD1 | TRBJ1-6 | TRBV4-2 | . | TGTGCCAGCAGCCAAGATCCGGAAGGACAGGGAGGATCACCCCTCCACTTT | CASSQDPEGQGGSPLHF
. | TRBJ2-7 | TRBV7-9 | . | TGTGCCAGCAGCTCCGGGACACAAATAACGGGGTACGAGCAGTACTTC | CASSSGTQITGYEQYF
TRBD1 | TRBJ2-3 | TRBV11-3 | . | TGTGCCAGCAGCCAAGGGACAGTTGGCACAGATACGCAGTATTTT | CASSQGTVGTDTQYF
TRBD1 | TRBJ2-7 | TRBV4-3 | . | TGCGCCAGCAGCCGAACGGGACAGGGAGTCTACGAGCAGTACTTC | CASSRTGQGVYEQYF
. | TRBJ1-4 | TRBV7-9 | . | TGTGCCAGCAGCCGTACAGGGCAAGGGAATGAAAAACTGTTTTTT | CASSRTGQGNEKLFF
. | TRBJ1-6 | TRBV3-1/TRBV3-2 | . | TGTGCCAGCAGCCAAGTGCGGGGATCACCCCTCCACTTT | CASSQVRGSPLHF
. | TRBJ2-7 | TRBV29-1 | . | TGCAGCGTCCTAACAGAGTCCTACGAGCAGTACTTC | CSVLTESYEQYF
. | TRBJ2-3 | TRBV7-9 | . | TGTGCCAGCAGCTTACCAAACACAGATACGCAGTATTTT | CASSLPNTDTQYF
. | TRBJ2-1 | TRBV11-2 | . | TGTGCCAGCAGCAGAGTCGGAGGGCCTAATGAGCAGTTCTTC | CASSRVGGPNEQFF
. | TRBJ1-1 | TRBV5-4 | once | TGTGCCAGCAGCGGCCAGGGATGGGACACTGAAGCTTTCTTT | CASSGQGWDTEAFF
TRBD2 | TRBJ2-4 | TRBV7-2 | . | TGTGCCAGCAGCTTAGTAGCGGGAGGGAACATTCAGTACTTC | CASSLVAGGNIQYF
. | TRBJ1-1 | TRBV5-5 | . | TGTGCCAGCAGCTTGGGACACTTGAACACTGAAGCTTTCTTT | CASSLGHLNTEAFF
TRBD2 | TRBJ2-1 | TRBV4-1 | . | TGCGCCAGCAGCCAAGATCGGATAGCGGGGGGGTACAATGAGCAGTTCTTC | CASSQDRIAGGYNEQFF
. | TRBJ2-1 | TRBV4-3 | . | TGCGCCAGCAGCCAAATGGGGTTGGGGGGTTCCTACAATGAGCAGTTCTTC | CASSQMGLGGSYNEQFF
. | TRBJ2-1 | TRBV5-1 | once | TGCGCCAGCAGCTTGGGTGGGGGGAGCTCCTACAATGAGCAGTTCTTC | CASSLGGGSSYNEQFF
. | TRBJ2-1 | TRBV27 | . | TGTGCCACAGGGACTTACAATGAGCAGTTCTTC | CATGTYNEQFF
TRBD2 | TRBJ2-1 | TRBV19 | once | TGTGCCAGTAGTATTGGTGGGAGGGATTACAATGAGCAGTTCTTC | CASSIGGRDYNEQFF
TRBD2 | TRBJ2-2 | TRBV4-1 | . | TGCGCCAGCAGCCAAGAGCCCGGGGGACTAGCGGGAGGGAGTACGAACACCGGGGAGCTGTTTTTT | CASSQEPGGLAGGSTNTGELFF
TRBD1 | TRBJ1-3 | TRBV9 | . | TGTGCCAGCAGCGTAGGAGGGGGCAATTTCGAAAACACCATATATTTT | CASSVGGGNFENTIYF
. | TRBJ1-2 | TRBV19 | . | TGTGCCAGTAGTATAGGTCCAGGGAACTATGGCTACACCTTC | CASSIGPGNYGYTF
TRBD2 | TRBJ2-3 | TRBV7-3 | . | TGTGCCAGCAGCCTAACTAGCGTAGGCACAGATACGCAGTATTTT | CASSLTSVGTDTQYF
TRBD1 | TRBJ1-2 | TRBV2 | . | TGTGCCAGCAGCGGGACAGGGGCCCTTGACTATGGCTACACCTTC | CASSGTGALDYGYTF
TRBD2 | TRBJ2-2 | TRBV14 | . | TGTGCCAGCAGCCACGAGACTAGCGGAACAACCGGGGAGCTGTTTTTT | CASSHETSGTTGELFF
. | TRBJ2-7 | TRBV13 | . | TGTGCCAGCAGCCGACGGACAGATACCTACGAGCAGTACTTC | CASSRRTDTYEQYF
. | TRBJ1-4 | TRBV28 | . | TGTGCCAGCAGTTTGGGGAGTCTTAATGAAAAACTGTTTTTT | CASSLGSLNEKLFF
. | TRBJ1-1 | TRBV27 | . | TGTGCCAGCGAAGGCGGGACTGAAGCTTTCTTT | CASEGGTEAFF
TRBD1 | TRBJ1-1 | TRBV3-1/TRBV3-2 | . | TGTGCCAGCAGCCGTTCAACCGGGACAGGGGGCGTAGGGACTGAAGCTTTCTTT | CASSRSTGTGGVGTEAFF
. | TRBJ2-5 | TRBV21-1 | . | TGTGCCAGCAGCTGGTTCGGCCAAGAGACCCAGTACTTC | CASSWFGQETQYF
TRBD2 | TRBJ2-1 | TRBV5-1 | once | TGCGCCAGCAGCTTGTATCCAGCGGGAGTGTCCTACAATGAGCAGTTCTTC | CASSLYPAGVSYNEQFF
. | TRBJ1-2 | TRBV21-1 | . | TGTGCCAGCAGCAAAGGAGGGCACAGGGCGAACTATGGCTACACCTTC | CASSKGGHRANYGYTF
. | TRBJ2-2 | TRBV11-3 | . | TGTGCCAGCAGCTTAGCGGGAGATACCGGGGAGCTGTTTTTT | CASSLAGDTGELFF
. | TRBJ1-2 | TRBV28 | few | TGTGCCAGCAGTTTAAGCGCGGGCTATGGCTACACCTTC | CASSLSAGYGYTF
. | TRBJ2-2 | TRBV11-2 | . | TGTGCCAGCAGCCTCCAATTAGGGGGAACCGGGGAGCTGTTTTTT | CASSLQLGGTGELFF
TRBD1 | TRBJ2-7 | TRBV3-1/TRBV3-2 | . | TGTGCCAGCAGCCAAGTTCCGCCGGGACAGTTCGTCGATTCCTACGAGCAGTACTTC | CASSQVPPGQFVDSYEQYF
TRBD2 | TRBJ2-1 | TRBV19 | . | TGTGCCAGTAGTTCAAGGACTAGCGGGGAAACCTACAATGAGCAGTTCTTC | CASSSRTSGETYNEQFF
TRBD2 | TRBJ2-7 | TRBV3-1/TRBV3-2 | . | TGTGCCAGCAGCCCCCCGCACCGGACTAGCGGGGGGTACGAGCAGTACTTC | CASSPPHRTSGGYEQYF
TRBD2 | TRBJ2-3 | TRBV4-3 | . | TGCGCCAGCAGCCCTAGGACTAGCGGGAGGCCCGCGGACACGCAGTATTTT | CASSPRTSGRPADTQYF
. | TRBJ1-2 | TRBV6-2/TRBV6-3 | . | TGTGCCAGCAGTTTCCCATGGGACTTCGATGGCTACACCTTC | CASSFPWDFDGYTF
TRBD1 | TRBJ1-1 | TRBV5-4 | . | TGTGCCAGCAGTTTCCCGGACAGGGGCAACACTGAAGCTTTCTTT | CASSFPDRGNTEAFF
TRBD1 | TRBJ2-7 | TRBV11-2 | . | TGTGCCAGTACCGGGACAGCCCTCGGGGAGCAGTACTTC | CASTGTALGEQYF
. | TRBJ1-2 | TRBV5-5 | . | TGTGCCAGCAGCTTGGAAGTGGGGGCTGGTGGCTACACCTTC | CASSLEVGAGGYTF
. | TRBJ1-2 | TRBV6-5 | . | TGTGCCAGCAGTCCGGACATTCTTCTTAACTATGGCTACACCTTC | CASSPDILLNYGYTF
TRBD1 | TRBJ1-6 | TRBV5-1 | . | TGCGCCAGCAGCTTGTGGGGACAGGGCGGTAATTCACCCCTCCACTTT | CASSLWGQGGNSPLHF